The rows below give T cell receptor beta chains drawn from one sample of a study of cytomegalovirus exposure and HLA in healthy donors. Using immunoSEQ multiplex PCR, the repertoire was profiled, and TCRdb retains in-frame clones only, with some absent. Of 200,000 to 250,000 clones in the sample, more than 85% were seen once. Sequencing used PBMCs. The receptors come from a woman younger than 35 in good health and CMV-seronegative. Each CDR3 is given without its conserved first and last residue. Some rows mark clone size as missing; the rest say once, few, many or name a class of expanded clone.

clone size: .
J gene: TRBJ1-6
V gene: TRBV7-2
CDR3 protein: ASHPGQARDV

clone size: .
J gene: TRBJ1-2
V gene: TRBV4-3
CDR3 protein: ASSQALSGTRGYT

clone size: .
J gene: TRBJ1-1
V gene: TRBV11-2
CDR3 protein: ASSLISGDTEAF

clone size: .
J gene: TRBJ2-5
V gene: TRBV27
CDR3 protein: ASSLSMSTSGGEETQY

clone size: few
J gene: TRBJ2-5
V gene: TRBV9
CDR3 protein: ASSVTGQSQETQY

clone size: few
J gene: TRBJ2-1
V gene: TRBV5-1
CDR3 protein: ASRPPSGGGYNEQF

clone size: .
J gene: TRBJ2-5
V gene: TRBV29-1
CDR3 protein: SVGQGAETQY

clone size: .
J gene: TRBJ1-1
V gene: TRBV4-1
CDR3 protein: ASSGEGLNTEAF

clone size: .
J gene: TRBJ2-1
V gene: TRBV7-9
CDR3 protein: ASSSGTPPF

clone size: .
J gene: TRBJ2-7
V gene: TRBV30
CDR3 protein: AWSGIRDRGLNSYEQY

clone size: .
J gene: TRBJ1-1
V gene: TRBV9
CDR3 protein: ASSVDSMNTEAF

clone size: .
J gene: TRBJ2-3
V gene: TRBV9
CDR3 protein: ASSVVSGTSATDTQY

clone size: .
J gene: TRBJ2-2
V gene: TRBV7-2
CDR3 protein: ASSFGLAGTGELF

clone size: .
J gene: TRBJ1-1
V gene: TRBV6-5
CDR3 protein: ASSLGQGGAEAF

clone size: .
J gene: TRBJ2-2
V gene: TRBV11-2
CDR3 protein: ASSFTGTSGRLAGELF

clone size: .
J gene: TRBJ1-2
V gene: TRBV7-9
CDR3 protein: ASSPGGGFGYT

clone size: .
J gene: TRBJ1-1
V gene: TRBV2
CDR3 protein: ASSEASIRPLRGNTEAF

clone size: .
J gene: TRBJ2-7
V gene: TRBV10-1
CDR3 protein: ASSESIPSLARITYEQY

clone size: .
J gene: TRBJ2-5
V gene: TRBV7-9
CDR3 protein: ASSQVGGTLWTQY

clone size: .
J gene: TRBJ2-1
V gene: TRBV6-6
CDR3 protein: ASSYRRDEQF

clone size: .
J gene: TRBJ2-2
V gene: TRBV7-7
CDR3 protein: ASDAGTNTGELF

clone size: .
J gene: TRBJ2-1
V gene: TRBV5-6
CDR3 protein: ASSEGGVPREQF

clone size: .
J gene: TRBJ2-7
V gene: TRBV9
CDR3 protein: ASSVEGFGYEQY

clone size: .
J gene: TRBJ2-4
V gene: TRBV23-1
CDR3 protein: ASSHRAAKNIQY

clone size: .
J gene: TRBJ2-6
V gene: TRBV6-6
CDR3 protein: ASSYSINSGANVLT

clone size: .
J gene: TRBJ2-7
V gene: TRBV29-1
CDR3 protein: SARGGRAGYEQY

clone size: .
J gene: TRBJ2-1
V gene: TRBV5-1
CDR3 protein: ASSLGLVGTDEQF

clone size: .
J gene: TRBJ2-5
V gene: TRBV12-2
CDR3 protein: ASLAGETQY

clone size: .
J gene: TRBJ2-2
V gene: TRBV5-1
CDR3 protein: ASSPVQGGTGELF

clone size: .
J gene: TRBJ1-1
V gene: TRBV7-9
CDR3 protein: ASSLPLDRANEAF

clone size: .
J gene: TRBJ2-2
V gene: TRBV5-4
CDR3 protein: ASSTTRSAGELF

clone size: .
J gene: TRBJ1-6
V gene: TRBV15
CDR3 protein: ATRRTGASSPLH

clone size: .
J gene: TRBJ2-1
V gene: TRBV6-6
CDR3 protein: ASSSPRGTNYNEQF

clone size: .
J gene: TRBJ1-2
V gene: TRBV5-4
CDR3 protein: ASSSIVDRGNYGYT

clone size: .
J gene: TRBJ2-3
V gene: TRBV2
CDR3 protein: ASGGREPFGDTQY

clone size: .
J gene: TRBJ2-1
V gene: TRBV19
CDR3 protein: ASRKGLGSYNEQF

clone size: .
J gene: TRBJ1-2
V gene: TRBV6-5
CDR3 protein: ASSYSGAGYT